The 18 T cell receptor beta chains reported below all come from one sample, sequenced in a study. A single record per CDR3 protein comes from TCRdb applying MiXCR to the RT-PCR reads. This sample carries more than 550,000 distinct CDR3 sequences, 13% to 15% of them seen once, and the ten largest clones take 3.6%. The sample consisted of memory CD4+ T cells from blood. The receptors derive from a female donor in good health, serving as a healthy control.

This clonotype was detected a few times. V is TRBV5-4 and J is TRBJ2-1; a possible D gene is TRBD2 (6 bases). Germline V CDR1 and CDR2: SGHNT, YYREEE (reference sequence). The V end was cut by 4 bases, the J end by 0 bases, with 14 bases between. This CDR3 region has 16 residues. CDR3 sequence reads: CASSPWTGSSYNEQFF. The CDR3 DNA is TGTGCCAGCAGCCCCTGGACCGGGAGCTCCTACAATGAGCAGTTCTTC.

Ten or more counts support this clonotype. This rearrangement joins TRBV4-3 to TRBJ1-6, with no clear D. Germline values: CDR1 LGHNA, CDR2 YSLEER. Trimming removed 0 bases at V and 0 bases at J, with 6 bases between. The CDR3 spans 16 residues. CDR3 bases: TGCGCCAGCAGCCAAGACACGATCTCCTATAATTCACCCCTCCACTTT. Encoded protein: CASSQDTISYNSPLHF.

The V and J genes are TRBV18 and TRBJ2-1; perhaps TRBD2 as D (5 bases). V lost 1 base and J lost 7, with 20 bases in between. Germline values: CDR1 KGHSH, CDR2 LQKENI. CDR3 length: 17 residues. The CDR3 protein is CASSPRLSALTVNEQFF. CDR3 DNA: TGTGCCAGCTCACCACGTCTTAGCGCGCTTACAGTGAATGAGCAGTTCTTC.

This chain links TRBV4-1 with TRBJ1-2; perhaps TRBD1 as D (5 bases). Germline V lookup: CDR1 MGHRA, CDR2 YSYEKL. The CDR3 covers 15 residues. With 0 bases removed from V and 2 bases from J, the gap between germline ends came to 10 bases. This CDR3 is CASSQDVTVNYGYTF. CDR3 nucleotides: TGCGCCAGCAGCCAAGATGTGACAGTCAACTATGGCTACACCTTC.

The chain combines TRBV6-5 with TRBJ2-3; TRBD2 matches 10 bases. Germline-derived CDR1 and CDR2 are MNHEY and SVGAGI. The CDR3 has 13 amino acids. V was pared by 5 bases and J by 4 bases, with 0 bases of the junction left unmatched. The CDR3 DNA reads as TGTGCCAGCAGTAGCGGGAGGGCAGATACGCAGTATTTT. Amino acid sequence: CASSSGRADTQYF.

This clonotype was found a few times. This chain connects TRBV7-2 to TRBJ2-5, with 7 bases identical to TRBD1. Looked up from germline, CDR1 is SGHTA and CDR2 is FQGNSA. V lost 6 bases, J lost 5 bases, and 15 bases stayed unmatched. The CDR3 has 16 residues. The DNA for the CDR3 is TGTGCCAGCAGACCTGCAGGGGGTGGGGCGGGCGAGACCCAGTACTTC. The encoded protein is CASRPAGGGAGETQYF. Variable domain in full (rest from reference TRBV7-2 and TRBJ2-5): GAGVSQSPSNKVTEKGKDVELRCDPISGHTALYWYRQSLGQGLEFLIYFQGNSAPDKSGLPSDRFSAERTGGSVSTLTIQRTQQEDSAVYLCASRPAGGGAGETQYFGPGTRLLVL.

This clonotype was seen a handful of times. This sequence joins TRBV6-5 and TRBJ2-7; D could derive from TRBD1 or TRBD2 (6 bases each). V lost 5 bases to trimming and J lost 2 bases, with 16 bases between them. CDR1 MNHEY and CDR2 SVGAGI come from the germline V gene. This CDR3 spans 15 amino acids. CDR3 sequence reads: CASSRTRRGAYEQYF. The CDR3 region has the DNA TGTGCCAGCAGTCGGACGAGGAGGGGGGCCTACGAGCAGTACTTC.

This clonotype came up many times. The V call is TRBV20-1, the J call TRBJ2-3; TRBD2 agrees at 7 bases. V lost 6 bases, J lost 4 bases, and 10 bases stayed unmatched. In germline, CDR1 is DFQATT, CDR2 SNEGSKA (reference sequence). This CDR3 comprises 14 residues. This CDR3 reads CSANPGLAADTQYF. Written as DNA, the CDR3 is TGCAGTGCCAACCCCGGGCTAGCGGCAGATACGCAGTATTTT.

The CDR3 coding sequence is TGTGCCAGCAGCCAAGAAAGGGTTAGCGAAAATGAGCAGTTCTTC. It codes for CASSQERVSENEQFF. The chain couples TRBV4-2 to TRBJ2-1; TRBD2 is a possible D gene (5 bases). The CDR3 extends over 15 amino acids. Germline V gene lookup returns CDR1 LGHNA and CDR2 YNFKEQ. The germline V and J ends were trimmed by 0 bases and 7 bases, with 13 bases remaining between them.

The chain employs TRBV6-1 and TRBJ1-5; D gene uncertain. The ends were cut back, 4 bases at V and 4 bases at J, with 8 bases in the middle. The CDR3 is 13 residues long. Germline V gene sequence: CDR1 MNHNS, CDR2 SASEGT. CDR3 DNA sequence: TGTGCCAGCAGTGGCGAACGGAATCAGCCCCAGCATTTT. This encodes CASSGERNQPQHF.

This clonotype was seen ten or more times. This rearrangement joins TRBV4-2 to TRBJ2-7, with 9 nucleotides matching TRBD2. Looked up from germline, CDR1 is LGHNA and CDR2 is YNFKEQ. The CDR3 is 16 residues long. V shed 4 bases and J 0 bases; nucleotides not matched to a gene: 7. For the CDR3, the DNA is TGTGCCAGCAGCCCCTCACTAGCGGGCAGCTCCTACGAGCAGTACTTC. The encoded protein is CASSPSLAGSSYEQYF.

This clonotype was observed a handful of times. The V and J genes are TRBV7-2 and TRBJ2-4, with 7 bases matching TRBD2. V was pared by 0 bases and J by 12 bases, with 8 bases of the junction left unmatched. CDR1 is SGHTA, CDR2 FQGNSA, per germline. The CDR3 length is 14 residues. The CDR3 reads CASSLAASGTNQYF. CDR3 DNA sequence: TGTGCCAGCAGCTTAGCCGCTAGCGGAACAAATCAGTACTTC.

This clonotype was seen many times. For the CDR3, the DNA is TGCAGTGCTAGTTTGGACATTGGAAACATTCAGTACTTC. This codes for CSASLDIGNIQYF. The genes are TRBV20-1 and TRBJ2-4; maybe TRBD1 (5 bases). Germline V gives CDR1 DFQATT, CDR2 SNEGSKA (reference sequence). Trimming removed 3 bases at V and 6 bases at J, with 12 bases between. This CDR3 has 13 amino acids.

The rearrangement links TRBV7-2 to TRBJ1-1; a possible D gene is TRBD1 (5 bases). CDR1 is SGHTA, CDR2 FQGNSA, per germline. Trimming cost V 3 bases and J 8 bases, with 10 bases left between them. The CDR3 is 12 residues long. The CDR3 DNA reads as TGTGCCAGCAGCTTCGACTGGGGCGAAGCTTTCTTT. Protein product: CASSFDWGEAFF.

This clonotype was observed at least ten times. V and J are TRBV12-3 or TRBV12-4 and TRBJ2-7; D is unresolved. The CDR3 spans 14 residues. The V end lost 4 bases, the J end lost 2 bases, and 12 bases lay between the germline ends. This chain's CDR3 is CASSSKHGTYEQYF. CDR3 DNA sequence: TGTGCCAGCAGTTCTAAGCACGGTACCTACGAGCAGTACTTC.

This clonotype was detected a few times. V and J are TRBV5-1 and TRBJ2-1; TRBD2 matches 14 bases. There are 16 residues in the CDR3. In germline, CDR1 is SGHRS, CDR2 YFSETQ. V trimming: 3 bases; J trimming: 7 bases; junction bases outside the gene matches: 6. CDR3 sequence: CASSSRTSGGSNEQFF. The CDR3, as DNA: TGCGCCAGCAGCTCCAGGACTAGCGGGGGGTCAAATGAGCAGTTCTTC.

This sequence joins TRBV5-1 and TRBJ1-1; a weak D match, TRBD1 (5 bases). The CDR3 sequence is 12 residues long. V lost 7 bases and J 4 bases, leaving 11 bases between the germline ends. CDR1 SGHRS and CDR2 YFSETQ come from the germline V gene. The CDR3 loop reads CASRDSSTEAFF. In nucleotides, the CDR3 is TGCGCCAGCCGGGACTCGAGCACTGAAGCTTTCTTT.

The J gene is TRBJ2-7, the V gene TRBV7-2, with 8 positions matching TRBD1. Germline CDR1 is SGHTA and CDR2 is FQGNSA. CDR3 length equals 15 residues. V lost 2 bases to trimming and J lost 2 bases; unmatched junction nucleotides: 5. The CDR3 DNA sequence: TGTGCCAGCAGCTTATTCCCAGGGGGCCCCTACGAGCAGTACTTC. As protein: CASSLFPGGPYEQYF.